This TCR beta chain emerged from a study of T cell responses to AZD1222 COVID-19 vaccine. Findings and limits, study-wide: Nearly half of spike-specific TCRs reportedly target unmutated variant regions.

Comment on this clone: Antigen specificity is unknown.

Here immunoSEQ multiplex PCR was the method, and the copy in TCRdb shows in-frame clones only, minus some. This sample yields under 150,000 clones, of which around 94% are seen a single time; around 1.4% belongs to the top ten. Analyses pooled second doses at about 4 or about 12 weeks. The material was peripheral blood, obtained 28 days after the second AZD1222 dose. The clonotype was recovered from an adult who received the AZD1222 COVID-19 vaccine.

CDR3 sequence reads: CASSEQGNQPQHF. DNA for the CDR3: TGTGCCAGCAGTGAACAGGGCAATCAGCCCCAGCATTTT. The rearrangement links TRBV25-1 to TRBJ1-5; D unresolved. The CDR3 covers 13 residues. Trimming took 2 bases from V and 2 from J, leaving 4 bases between them. Germline CDR1 and CDR2: MGHDK and SYGVNS.